This entry describes one T cell receptor (beta chain). This entry belongs to a study of technical replicates of blood from a handful of donors. Germline CDR1 MRHNA, CDR2 SNTAGT. The J segment lost 1 base and the V segment lost 6 bases, leaving 17 bases of the junction unmatched. The CDR3 covers 19 residues. Sequencing was performed with immunoSEQ multiplex PCR; in TCRdb, only in-frame clones are kept and a portion is missing. The sample yields roughly 69,000 clones, around nine tenths seen once. Sequencing used PBMCs. The rearrangement uses TRBV6-4 and TRBJ2-7; 11 bases are a match to TRBD1. The TCR was taken from a human donor in good health. Some clones in this sample may be carry-over from other donors' samples. CDR3 residues: CASRPGQGGVGPPSYEQYF. The CDR3 bases are TGTGCCAGCAGGCCGGGACAGGGGGGGGTTGGTCCGCCGTCCTACGAGCAGTACTTC.